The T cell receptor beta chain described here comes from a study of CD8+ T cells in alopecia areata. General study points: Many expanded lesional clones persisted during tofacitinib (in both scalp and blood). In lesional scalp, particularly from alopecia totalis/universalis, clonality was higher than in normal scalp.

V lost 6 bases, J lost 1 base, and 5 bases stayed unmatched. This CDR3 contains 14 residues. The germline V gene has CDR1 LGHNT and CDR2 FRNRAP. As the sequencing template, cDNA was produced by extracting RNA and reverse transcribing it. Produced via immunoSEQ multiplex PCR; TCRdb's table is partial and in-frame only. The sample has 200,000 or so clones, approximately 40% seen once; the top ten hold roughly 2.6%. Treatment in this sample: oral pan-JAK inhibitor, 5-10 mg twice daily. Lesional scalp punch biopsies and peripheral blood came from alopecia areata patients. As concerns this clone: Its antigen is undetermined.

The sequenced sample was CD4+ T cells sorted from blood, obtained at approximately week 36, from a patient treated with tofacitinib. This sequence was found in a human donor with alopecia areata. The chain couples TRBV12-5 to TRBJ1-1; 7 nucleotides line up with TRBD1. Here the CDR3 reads CASGSGTANTEAFF. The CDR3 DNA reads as TGTGCTAGTGGCTCCGGGACAGCGAACACTGAAGCTTTCTTT.